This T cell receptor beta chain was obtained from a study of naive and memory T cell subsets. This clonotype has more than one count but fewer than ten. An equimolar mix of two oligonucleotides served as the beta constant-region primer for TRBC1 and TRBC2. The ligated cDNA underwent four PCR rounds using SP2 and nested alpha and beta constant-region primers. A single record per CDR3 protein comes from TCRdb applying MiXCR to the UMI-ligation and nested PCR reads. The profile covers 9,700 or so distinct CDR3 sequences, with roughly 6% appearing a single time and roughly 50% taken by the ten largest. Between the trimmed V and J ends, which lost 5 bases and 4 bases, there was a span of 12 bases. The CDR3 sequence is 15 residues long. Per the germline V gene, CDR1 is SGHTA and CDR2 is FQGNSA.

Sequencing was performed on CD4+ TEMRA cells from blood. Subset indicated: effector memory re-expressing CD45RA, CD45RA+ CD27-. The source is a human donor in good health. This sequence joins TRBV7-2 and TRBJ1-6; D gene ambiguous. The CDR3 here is CASSTGQGYNSPLHF. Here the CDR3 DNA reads TGTGCCAGCAGCACCGGGCAAGGGTATAATTCACCCCTCCACTTT.